This T cell receptor (beta chain) originates from a study of TIL therapy for anti-PD-1-resistant metastatic lung cancer. Whole-study results and caveats: This highly selected cohort may not generalize to typical lung cancer patients.

Time point specified: pre-treatment sample, taken before nivolumab and TIL therapy. Most excised metastases sampled were pleural nodules or supraclavicular lymph nodes. The CDR3 loop spans 13 amino acids. From germline, CDR1 is SGHRS and CDR2 YFSETQ. V lost 2 bases to trimming and J lost 4 bases, with 9 bases between them. This clone was found a few times. The antigen remains undetermined. The libraries were made with immunoSEQ v3. Only in-frame clones appear in the TCRdb table, and some are missing; sequencing was by immunoSEQ multiplex PCR. This table has approximately 6,700 clones, 66% appearing once.

The receptor was isolated from a person aged 25 to 79 with non-small cell lung cancer. This sample comprised tumor tissue, obtained at baseline. The chain couples TRBV5-1 to TRBJ1-2; unclear D gene. Written as DNA, the CDR3 is TGCGCCAGCAGCTTTAGCGACGGCTATGGCTACACCTTC. Residues: CASSFSDGYGYTF. The full variable domain, rest sourced from reference TRBV5-1 and TRBJ1-2, is KAGVTQTPRYLIKTRGQQVTLSCSPISGHRSVSWYQQTPGQGLQFLFEYFSETQRNKGNFPGRFSGRQFSNSRSEMNVSTLELGDSALYLCASSFSDGYGYTFGSGTRLTVV.